This TCR beta chain is from a study of radiotherapy plus CTLA-4 blockade in lung cancer. The CDR3 totals 16 residues. Per the germline V gene, CDR1 is ENHRY and CDR2 is SYGVKD. Trimming removed 1 base from V and 3 bases from J, with 15 bases in between. Clones were sequenced by immunoSEQ multiplex PCR, and TCRdb holds only the in-frame ones, with some missing. The sample records about 56,000 clones, around 85% being singletons. This receptor was obtained from a human donor with non-small cell lung cancer who had a complete response to radiotherapy plus ipilimumab. The source was peripheral blood, collected from a patient treated with radiotherapy plus ipilimumab. The chain uses TRBV10-3 and TRBJ1-2, with D possibly matching TRBD1 (5 bases). Here the CDR3 DNA reads TGTGCCATCAGTGAGTTTCTTACACAGGTCCACTATGGCTACACCTTC. Protein: CAISEFLTQVHYGYTF.